This T cell receptor (beta chain) comes out of a study of cytomegalovirus exposure and HLA in healthy donors. The primer mix had 60 Vbeta and 13 Jbeta primers. Original processing notes: Tens of millions of unique TCR beta chains, roughly 11 million of them shared, were counted by a later analysis. Produced via immunoSEQ multiplex PCR; TCRdb's table is partial and in-frame only. The DNA gave D and trimming, while V, J and clone size come from that table. The sample includes approximately 130,000 clones, 75% to 90% of them seen just once. This clone showed up just a few times. CDR1 is MNHNY and CDR2 is SVGAGI in the germline V gene (reference sequence). This CDR3 contains 14 residues. The trim removed 3 bases at V and 2 bases at J, leaving 1 base unmatched.

What was sequenced was PBMCs. The TCR was taken from a woman between 35 and 50 years old in good health and CMV-seronegative. V usage is TRBV6-6 and J usage is TRBJ1-5; 7 positions match TRBD1. CDR3 region: CASSYQGGNQPQHF. CDR3 DNA sequence: TGTGCCAGCAGTTATCAGGGGGGCAATCAGCCCCAGCATTTT.